Listed below are T cell receptor beta chains from one sample, sequenced in a study of cytomegalovirus exposure and HLA in healthy donors. Only in-frame clones appear in the TCRdb table, and some are missing; sequencing was by immunoSEQ multiplex PCR. The sample shows under 130,000 clones, approximately 70% of them seen only once. The sample was PBMCs. Source of these receptors: a man in his thirties or forties in good health and CMV-seropositive. The CDR3 runs from the conserved cysteine through the conserved F or W.

TRBV6-6	TRBJ2-1	CASSPLAASYNEQFF
TRBV5-1	TRBJ2-5	CASSSLGSGEETQYF
TRBV7-2	TRBJ1-2	CASSPLTQVNYGYTF
TRBV5-1	TRBJ1-1	CASSLAENTEAFF
TRBV10-3	TRBJ2-7	CAISAAGDSYEQYF
TRBV2	TRBJ2-3	CASSEVSPDTQYF
TRBV19	TRBJ1-4	CASRGLGLATNGKLFF
TRBV2	TRBJ1-2	CASSEETGNYGYTF
TRBV10-3	TRBJ1-5	CAISRQGKNQPQHF
TRBV5-1	TRBJ2-2	CASSFGEVYAGELFF
TRBV6-5	TRBJ1-4	CASSHGTELFF
TRBV6-1	TRBJ2-5	CASSESALETQYF
TRBV4-1	TRBJ1-5	CASSPIIDRGASRSQHF
TRBV7-3	TRBJ2-3	CASSATSGDTDTQYF
TRBV5-1	TRBJ1-6	CASSLFSGENSPLHF
TRBV7-8	TRBJ2-1	CASSLAGGIEQFF
TRBV7-2	TRBJ2-7	CASSKDRSYEQYF
TRBV7-6	TRBJ2-7	CASSTRTGESYEQYF
TRBV5-4	TRBJ2-3	CASSSTGLTDTQYF
TRBV6-1	TRBJ2-1	CASSEARGQGGQFF
TRBV7-9	TRBJ2-7	CASSLALVGGEQYF
TRBV5-1	TRBJ2-7	CASSHRQGGEQYF
TRBV18	TRBJ1-2	CASSQNKGQLSYYGYTF
TRBV14	TRBJ2-5	CASSQGTAEETQYF
TRBV5-1	TRBJ1-2	CASSLSTGGLNGYTF
TRBV9	TRBJ2-1	CASGTGAYNEQFF
TRBV4-2	TRBJ2-7	CASSPGTGEYEQYF
TRBV27	TRBJ1-2	CASSLFTHPRQGGYGYTF
TRBV18	TRBJ1-5	CASSPTGGSNQPQHF
TRBV19	TRBJ1-1	CASNEVSLGNTEAFF
TRBV19	TRBJ1-2	CASKGQGSNYGYTF
TRBV30	TRBJ2-2	CAWRLPAGQTNTGELFF
TRBV6-1	.	CASTRHSYEQYF
TRBV6-4	TRBJ2-5	CASSDVGLAGDRETQYF
TRBV10-2	TRBJ2-3	CASSGPGGSTDTQYF
TRBV5-4	TRBJ2-1	CASSLGQIDYNEQFF
TRBV2	TRBJ2-1	CASSEGTSGVLEQFF
TRBV18	TRBJ2-7	CASSPYGHVYEQYF
TRBV29-1	TRBJ1-4	CSVEDRGEKLFF
TRBV25-1	TRBJ2-7	CASSQGGGYEQYF
TRBV11-3	TRBJ1-6	CASSFTRMAPLHF
TRBV2	TRBJ2-7	CDSRAAYEQYF
TRBV29-1	TRBJ1-1	CSGRNTEAFF
TRBV27	TRBJ2-7	CASSLPGAYEQYF
TRBV4-1	TRBJ2-7	CASSQGQGTYEQYF
TRBV19	TRBJ1-3	CASSISPGGRRGNTIYF
TRBV7-2	TRBJ2-3	CASSSGLGVDTQYF
TRBV27	TRBJ2-7	CASSLAGTLGSYEQYF